This T cell receptor beta chain was documented in a study of T cell changes during pregnancy in multiple sclerosis. Looked up from germline, CDR1 is MNHNY and CDR2 is SVGAGI (reference sequence). The CDR3 totals 12 residues. Trimming took off 3 bases at V and 5 bases at J, with 7 bases between the two ends. Assay: immunoSEQ multiplex PCR; the TCRdb copy retains only in-frame clones and omits some. The repertoire holds some 60,000 clones, with around 85% as singletons. Specimen: CD4+ T cells from peripheral blood mononuclear cells, collected in the third trimester of pregnancy. This receptor was taken from a female donor with multiple sclerosis, enrolled in a pregnancy study. The chain uses TRBV6-6 and TRBJ1-1; no definite D call. CDR3 residues: CASSYLQTEAFF. In DNA, the CDR3 is TGTGCCAGCAGTTATTTGCAGACTGAAGCTTTCTTT.